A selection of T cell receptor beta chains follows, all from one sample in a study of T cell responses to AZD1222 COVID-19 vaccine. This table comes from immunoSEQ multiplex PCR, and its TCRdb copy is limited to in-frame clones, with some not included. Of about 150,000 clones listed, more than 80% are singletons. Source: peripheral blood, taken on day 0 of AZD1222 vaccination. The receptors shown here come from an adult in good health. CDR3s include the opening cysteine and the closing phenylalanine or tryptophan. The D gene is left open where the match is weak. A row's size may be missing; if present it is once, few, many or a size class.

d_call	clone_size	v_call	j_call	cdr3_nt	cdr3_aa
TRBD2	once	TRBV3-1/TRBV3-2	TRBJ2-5	TGTGCCAGCAGCCAAGATGCGGGGGGGCCCCAAGAGACCCAGTACTTC	CASSQDAGGPQETQYF
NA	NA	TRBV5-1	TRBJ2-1	TGCGCCAGCATGGCGGCGGGGGCCACCTACAATGAGCAGTTCTTC	CASMAAGATYNEQFF
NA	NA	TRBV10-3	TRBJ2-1	TGTGCCATCAGGACCCTGGAGGGAACTGGCTACAATGAGCAGTTCTTC	CAIRTLEGTGYNEQFF
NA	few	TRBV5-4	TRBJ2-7	TGTGCCAGCAGCTTGGGGGGTTACGAGCAGTACTTC	CASSLGGYEQYF
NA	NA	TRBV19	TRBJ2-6	TGTGCCAGTGCTAGTGGGGCAGGGGCAAGCTCTGGGGCCAACGTCCTGACTTTC	CASASGAGASSGANVLTF
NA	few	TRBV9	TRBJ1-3	TGTGCCAGCAGCGTGACAGACTCTGGAAACACCATATATTTT	CASSVTDSGNTIYF
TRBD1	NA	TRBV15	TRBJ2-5	TGTGCCACCAGCAGAGGAGACAGGGCCGTCAGAGAGACCCAGTACTTC	CATSRGDRAVRETQYF
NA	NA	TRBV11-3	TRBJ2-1	TGTGCCAGCAGCTTGGGAGAGGGGAGCTCCTACAATGAGCAGTTCTTC	CASSLGEGSSYNEQFF
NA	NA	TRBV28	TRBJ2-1	TGTGCCAGCAGTTTAGGGGGGTCTCAGGATGAGCAGTTCTTC	CASSLGGSQDEQFF
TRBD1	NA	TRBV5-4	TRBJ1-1	TGTGCCAGCAGCCCGGGGACAGGGGGAACTGAAGCTTTCTTT	CASSPGTGGTEAFF
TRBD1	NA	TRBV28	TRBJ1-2	TGTGCCAGCACCCTGACAGGGCCCTTCGGCTACACCTTC	CASTLTGPFGYTF
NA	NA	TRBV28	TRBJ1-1	TGTGCCAGCAGTTTTTTAGCCCTCGGAATCACACAGGGATCGAACACTGAAGCTTTCTTT	CASSFLALGITQGSNTEAFF
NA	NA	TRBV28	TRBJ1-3	TGTGCCAGCAGCCAACCGGGCTCTGGAAACACCATATATTTT	CASSQPGSGNTIYF
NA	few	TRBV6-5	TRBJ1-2	TGTGCCAGCAGCCTAGGGACCGCAGATAACTATGGCTACACCTTC	CASSLGTADNYGYTF
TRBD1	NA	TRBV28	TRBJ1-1	TGTGCCAGCACCCAGGGGGGCGGACAGGGGGCGAACACTGAAGCTTTCTTT	CASTQGGGQGANTEAFF
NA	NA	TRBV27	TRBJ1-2	TGTGCCAGCAGTTTAGGTGGTGCTAACTATGGCTACACCTTC	CASSLGGANYGYTF
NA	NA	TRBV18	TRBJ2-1	TGTGCCAGCTCACCCGGGACTTCAAATGAGCAGTTCTTC	CASSPGTSNEQFF
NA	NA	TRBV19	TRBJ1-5	TGTGCCAGTAGTATAGTAGGTTTCAATCAGCCCCAGCATTTT	CASSIVGFNQPQHF
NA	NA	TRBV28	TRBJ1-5	TGTGCCAGCAGTTTGCTAGGAGATCAGCCCCAGCATTTT	CASSLLGDQPQHF
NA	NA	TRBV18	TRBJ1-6	TGTGCCAGCTCACCGGACAGAAATTCACCCCTCCACTTT	CASSPDRNSPLHF
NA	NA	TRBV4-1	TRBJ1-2	TGCGCCAGCAGCAGGACATCGGGAGGCTACACCTTC	CASSRTSGGYTF
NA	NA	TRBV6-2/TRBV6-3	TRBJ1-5	TGTGCCAGCAGTTACCCCGGAGGGAGCAGGGTCAATCAGCCCCAGCATTTT	CASSYPGGSRVNQPQHF
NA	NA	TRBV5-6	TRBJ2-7	TGTGCCAGCAGCTATCCGGGCTCCTACGAGCAGTACTTC	CASSYPGSYEQYF
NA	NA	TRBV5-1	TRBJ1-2	TGCGCCAGCAGCTTCGGGACGGTTGGAGGCTACACCTTC	CASSFGTVGGYTF
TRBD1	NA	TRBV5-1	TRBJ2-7	TGCGCCAGCAGCTTGAACGGACAGGCCTACGAGCAGTACTTC	CASSLNGQAYEQYF
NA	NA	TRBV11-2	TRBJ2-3	TGTGCCAGCAGCTTAGTTCCGGGTGAAGAAAGATTGCAGTATTTT	CASSLVPGEERLQYF
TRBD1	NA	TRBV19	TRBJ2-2	TGTGCCAGTAGTAGAGTTACGACAGGGGCGGCCAGTCCTACGAACACCGGGGAGCTGTTTTTT	CASSRVTTGAASPTNTGELFF
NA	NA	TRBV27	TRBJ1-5	TGTGCCAGCAGGGCCGGACAGCTCAATCAGCCCCAGCATTTT	CASRAGQLNQPQHF
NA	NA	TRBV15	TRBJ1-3	TGTGCCACCAGCACAGATCGGGGCTCTGGAAACACCATATATTTT	CATSTDRGSGNTIYF
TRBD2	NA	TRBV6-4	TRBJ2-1	TGTGCCAGCAGTGAAACTAGCGGGTGGTCCTACAATGAGCAGTTCTTC	CASSETSGWSYNEQFF
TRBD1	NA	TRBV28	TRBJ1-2	TGTGCCAGCAGTTTAGGACAGGGAAATGGCTACACCTTC	CASSLGQGNGYTF